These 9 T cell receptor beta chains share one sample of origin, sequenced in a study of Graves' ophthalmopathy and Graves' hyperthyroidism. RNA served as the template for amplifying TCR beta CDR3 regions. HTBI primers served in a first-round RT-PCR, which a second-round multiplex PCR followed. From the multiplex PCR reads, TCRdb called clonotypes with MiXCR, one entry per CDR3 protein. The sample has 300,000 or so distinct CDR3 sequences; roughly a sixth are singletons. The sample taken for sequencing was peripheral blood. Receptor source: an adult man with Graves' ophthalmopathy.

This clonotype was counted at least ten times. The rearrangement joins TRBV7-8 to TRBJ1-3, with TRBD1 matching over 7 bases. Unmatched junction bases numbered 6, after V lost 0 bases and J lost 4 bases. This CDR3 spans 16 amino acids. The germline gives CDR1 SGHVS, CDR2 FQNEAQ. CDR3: CASSLAGQGEGNTIYF. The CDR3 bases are TGTGCCAGCAGCTTAGCGGGGCAGGGGGAGGGAAACACCATATATTTT.

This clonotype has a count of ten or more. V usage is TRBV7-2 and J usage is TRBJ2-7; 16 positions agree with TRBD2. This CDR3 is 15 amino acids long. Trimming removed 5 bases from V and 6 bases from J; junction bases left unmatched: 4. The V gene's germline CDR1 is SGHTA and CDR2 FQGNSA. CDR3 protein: CASSTGLAGGREQYF. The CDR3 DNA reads TGTGCCAGCAGCACGGGACTAGCGGGGGGGCGCGAGCAGTACTTC.

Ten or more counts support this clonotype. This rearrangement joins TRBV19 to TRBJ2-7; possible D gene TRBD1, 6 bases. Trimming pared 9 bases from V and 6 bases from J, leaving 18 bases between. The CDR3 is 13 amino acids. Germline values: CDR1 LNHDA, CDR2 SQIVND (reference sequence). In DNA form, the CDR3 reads TGTGCCAGCTCGATCGGACAGTCGGGCGAGCAGTACTTC. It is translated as CASSIGQSGEQYF.

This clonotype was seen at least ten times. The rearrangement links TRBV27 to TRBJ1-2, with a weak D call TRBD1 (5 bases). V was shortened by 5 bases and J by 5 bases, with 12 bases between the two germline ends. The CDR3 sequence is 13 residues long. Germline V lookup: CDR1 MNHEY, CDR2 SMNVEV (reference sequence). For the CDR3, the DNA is TGTGCCAGCAGTATGGGGCGCGGGTATGGCTACACCTTC. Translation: CASSMGRGYGYTF.

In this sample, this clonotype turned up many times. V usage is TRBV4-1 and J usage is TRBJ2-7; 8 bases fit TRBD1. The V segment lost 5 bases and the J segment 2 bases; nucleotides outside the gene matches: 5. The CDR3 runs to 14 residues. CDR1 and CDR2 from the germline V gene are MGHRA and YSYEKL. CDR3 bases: TGCGCCAGCAGCTTACGGGACAGGACCTACGAGCAGTACTTC. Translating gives CASSLRDRTYEQYF.

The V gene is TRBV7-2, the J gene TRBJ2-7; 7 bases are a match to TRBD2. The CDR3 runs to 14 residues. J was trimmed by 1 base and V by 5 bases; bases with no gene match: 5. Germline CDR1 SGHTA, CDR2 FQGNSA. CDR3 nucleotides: TGTGCCAGCAGCCAAAGCGGGGCATCCTACGAGCAGTACTTC. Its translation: CASSQSGASYEQYF.

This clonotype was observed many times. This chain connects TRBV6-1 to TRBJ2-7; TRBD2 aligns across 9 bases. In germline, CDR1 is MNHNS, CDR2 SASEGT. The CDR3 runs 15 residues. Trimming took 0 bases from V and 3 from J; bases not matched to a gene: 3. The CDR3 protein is CASSEAGSGSYEQYF. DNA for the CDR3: TGTGCCAGCAGTGAAGCTGGTAGCGGGAGCTACGAGCAGTACTTC.

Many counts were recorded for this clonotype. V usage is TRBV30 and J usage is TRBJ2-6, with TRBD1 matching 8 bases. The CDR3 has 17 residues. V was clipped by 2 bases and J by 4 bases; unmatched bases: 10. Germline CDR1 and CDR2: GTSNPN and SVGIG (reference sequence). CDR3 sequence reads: CAWSTGTGGSGANVLTF. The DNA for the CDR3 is TGTGCCTGGAGTACAGGGACAGGTGGGTCCGGGGCCAACGTCCTGACTTTC.

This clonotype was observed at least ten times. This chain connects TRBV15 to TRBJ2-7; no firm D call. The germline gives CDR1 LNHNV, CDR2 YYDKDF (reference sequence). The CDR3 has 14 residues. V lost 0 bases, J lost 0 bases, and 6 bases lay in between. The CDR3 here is CATSRERSSYEQYF. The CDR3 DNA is TGTGCCACCAGCAGAGAGCGGAGCTCCTACGAGCAGTACTTC.